This T cell receptor (beta chain) was captured by sequencing in a study of T cells after yellow fever vaccination. TCRdb reprocessed the 5' RACE reads via MiXCR and lists one record per CDR3 protein. Here the sample spans 400,000 to 450,000 distinct CDR3 sequences, under 20% being singletons. This clonotype was counted between two and nine times. V shed 3 bases and J 7 bases; nucleotides not matched to a gene: 11. The CDR3 is 14 residues long. Germline-derived CDR1 and CDR2 are GTSNPN and SVGIG (reference sequence). The source is a man in his late teens or twenties who received the YFV17D yellow fever vaccine. The J gene is TRBJ1-2, the V gene TRBV30; 7 bases line up with TRBD1. Sample: PBMCs, taken before the yellow fever booster vaccination. In nucleotides, the CDR3 is TGTGCCTGGAGGGAGTGGGCGAGGGGGCCTGGCTACACCTTC. It translates to CAWREWARGPGYTF.